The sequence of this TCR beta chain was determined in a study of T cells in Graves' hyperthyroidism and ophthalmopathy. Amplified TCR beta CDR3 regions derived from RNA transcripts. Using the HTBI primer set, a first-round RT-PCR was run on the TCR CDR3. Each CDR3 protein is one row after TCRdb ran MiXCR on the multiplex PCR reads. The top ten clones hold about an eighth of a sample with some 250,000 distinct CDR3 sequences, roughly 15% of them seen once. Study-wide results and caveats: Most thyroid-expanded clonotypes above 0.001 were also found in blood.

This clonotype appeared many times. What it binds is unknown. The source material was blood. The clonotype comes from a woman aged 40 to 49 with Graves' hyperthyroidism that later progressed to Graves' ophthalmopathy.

The DNA of the CDR3 is TGTGCCAGCAGTTACTCGAGCCCCTCGGGGACCCAGTACTTC. Its protein product is CASSYSSPSGTQYF. The chain couples TRBV6-5 to TRBJ2-5; unclear D gene. The V gene's germline CDR1 is MNHEY and CDR2 SVGAGI. Trimming shortened V by 0 bases and J by 7 bases, and 12 bases separated the two germline ends. The CDR3 covers 14 residues.